The TCR beta chain described here comes from a study of PD-1 blockade in classical Hodgkin lymphoma. The CDR3 spans 15 residues. With V trimmed by 6 bases and J by 5 bases, 6 bases remained unmatched. Germline assignment: CDR1 MNHNS and CDR2 SASEGT. A note on this clone: Its cognate antigen is unknown.

Study-wide findings and caveats: Initiation of nivolumab under 1 year after ASCT led to exclusion of patients. Healthy donors reportedly exceeded newly diagnosed patients in baseline TCR diversity.

Each patient's relapse followed autologous stem cell transplantation, and brentuximab vedotin exposure varied. The assay was immunoSEQ multiplex PCR, and TCRdb's table has in-frame clones only and misses some. In the table there are more than 14,000 clones, approximately 60% of which are singletons. This chain uses TRBV6-1 with TRBJ1-4; 10 bases map to TRBD1. The origin of this receptor is a human donor with classical Hodgkin lymphoma. The specimen was peripheral blood mononuclear cells (PBMCs), collected at baseline. The CDR3 loop is CASSRPGQGNEKLFF. CDR3 in DNA: TGTGCCAGCAGCCGACCGGGACAGGGGAATGAAAAACTGTTTTTT.